The T cell receptor beta chain under discussion was sequenced for a study of neoadjuvant anti-PD-1 for oral cavity cancer. Whole-study context: Non-progressing patients received a fourth nivolumab dose near day 43, then surgery on days 50-56.

CDR3 size: 19 residues. The germline V gene encodes CDR1 MGHRA and CDR2 YSYEKL. The V segment lost 2 bases and the J segment 0 bases; nucleotides outside the gene matches: 7. PBMC libraries mostly used 480 ng of input genomic DNA, with six replicates per sample. Using immunoSEQ multiplex PCR, the repertoire was profiled, and TCRdb retains in-frame clones only, with some absent. Among some 15,000 clones listed, around 75% were seen once. The sequencing used PBMCs, collected before nivolumab (anti-PD-1) treatment. The source of this sequence is a person aged 40 to 85 with oral cavity squamous cell carcinoma. The chain has TRBV4-1 and TRBJ2-3, with 14 bases matching TRBD2. The CDR3, as DNA: TGCGCCAGCAGCCAAAAGGGGACTAGCGGGAGCACTAGCACAGATACGCAGTATTTT. Translation: CASSQKGTSGSTSTDTQYF.